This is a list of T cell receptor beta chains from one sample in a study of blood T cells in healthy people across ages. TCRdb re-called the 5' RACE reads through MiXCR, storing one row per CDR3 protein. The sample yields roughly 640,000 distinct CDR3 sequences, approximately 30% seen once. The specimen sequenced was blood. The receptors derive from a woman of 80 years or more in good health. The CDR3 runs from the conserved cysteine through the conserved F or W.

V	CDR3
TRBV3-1	CASSLGTMRVHNTGELFF
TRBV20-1	CSAKRSSGDSYEQYF
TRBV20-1	CSAGPGYEQYF
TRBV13	CASSESSSGSSYNEQFF
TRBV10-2	CASSDPPDRANNEQFF
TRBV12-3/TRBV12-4	CASSHDRPGQPQHF
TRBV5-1	CASSLSVLTGRNGQYF
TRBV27	CASSLLGRDQETQYF
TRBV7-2	CASSLAGLNTGAFF
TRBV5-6	CASSFRGQGNTIYF
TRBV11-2	CASSFPYLRGLNNEQYF
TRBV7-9	CASSPTGTGSSPLHF